The sequence of this T cell receptor beta chain was determined in a study of cytomegalovirus exposure and HLA in healthy donors. Looking at the study overall: An analysis done earlier identified roughly 120 million unique TCR beta sequences from 150 million to 200 million T cells. Study results and limitations: About 150 TCR beta chains were listed as cytomegalovirus-associated. An assumption of roughly uniform sequencing depth across donors underlay the presence/absence analyses.

A word on this clone: Its specificity is unknown.

Amplification used 60 Vbeta primers and 13 Jbeta primers. TCRdb's copy holds only in-frame clones and misses some; the assay was immunoSEQ multiplex PCR. The sample contains some 130,000 clones, 75% to 85% of which appear only once. This receptor was obtained from a woman between 40 and 55 years old in good health and CMV-seronegative. The sample was PBMCs.

For the CDR3, the DNA is TGTGCCAGCAGCCCGAACAACTACGAGCAGTACTTC. Amino acid sequence: CASSPNNYEQYF. The chain joins TRBV5-6 to TRBJ2-7, with unresolved D. The CDR3 consists of 12 residues. The germline CDR1 and CDR2 sequences are SGHDT and YYEEEE. V dropped 4 bases and J dropped 3 bases, with 8 bases sitting between them.